The 8 T cell receptor beta chains below were found in one sample sequenced in a study of CD8 T cells in ankylosing spondylitis. Each CDR3 protein gets one entry after TCRdb re-called the 5' RACE reads with MiXCR. This table has some 130,000 distinct CDR3 sequences, roughly 7.7% appearing once. Sequenced input: synovial fluid, either unsorted or a sorted T cell fraction (not recorded which). These receptors all stem from a male donor with ankylosing spondylitis.

This clonotype has ten or more counts. The V gene is TRBV7-2, the J gene TRBJ2-5; TRBD2 matches 10 bases. The CDR3 sequence is 16 residues long. Germline V gene lookup returns CDR1 SGHTA and CDR2 FQGNSA. The trim removed 3 bases at V and 4 bases at J, leaving 8 bases unmatched. The CDR3 sequence is CASSFLGLAIGETQYF. The CDR3 nucleotides read TGTGCCAGCAGCTTCTTGGGACTAGCGATCGGAGAGACCCAGTACTTC.

This clonotype was seen a few times. The chain employs TRBV7-9 and TRBJ1-4; tentatively, D is TRBD1 (5 bases). The CDR3 totals 13 residues. Between the trimmed V and J ends, which lost 7 bases and 8 bases, there was a span of 14 bases. CDR1 is SEHNR and CDR2 is FQNEAQ in the germline V gene (reference sequence). CDR3 in DNA: TGTGCCAGCACCCAGGCAGGGAGCGAAAAACTGTTTTTT. The encoded protein is CASTQAGSEKLFF.

This clonotype was seen at least ten times. This chain uses TRBV20-1 with TRBJ1-2; TRBD1 might be the D (6 bases). The CDR3 sequence is 14 residues long. Germline V CDR1 and CDR2: DFQATT, SNEGSKA (reference sequence). The ends were cut back, 7 bases at V and 2 bases at J, with 17 bases in the middle. CDR3: CSGIKTGLNYGYTF. In nucleotides, the CDR3 is TGCAGTGGCATAAAAACAGGGTTGAACTATGGCTACACCTTC.

The rearrangement uses TRBV18 and TRBJ2-5, with D unresolved. The germline CDR1 and CDR2 sequences are KGHSH and LQKENI. This CDR3 contains 11 residues. V lost 3 bases to trimming and J lost 7 bases, with 6 bases between them. CDR3 DNA sequence: TGTGCCAGCTCACCCGGAGCGACCCAGTACTTC. Residues: CASSPGATQYF.

The chain is built from TRBV2 and TRBJ2-1; a weak D match, TRBD2 (6 bases). Trimming took off 3 bases at V and 9 bases at J, with 12 bases between the two ends. Germline assignment: CDR1 SNHLY and CDR2 FYNNEI. The CDR3 length is 13 residues. The CDR3 DNA follows: TGTGCCAGCAGTGAGTTGGTGGGGGGTGAGCAGTTCTTC. It translates to CASSELVGGEQFF.

This clonotype has at least ten counts. The chain joins TRBV2 to TRBJ2-7; D is perhaps TRBD2 (6 bases). The CDR3 runs to 13 residues. CDR1 SNHLY and CDR2 FYNNEI come from the germline V gene. Deletions cut 7 bases from V and 1 base from J, with 11 bases between. CDR3 DNA: TGTGCCAGCACTAGCGTTACGTCCTACGAGCAGTACTTC. Its translation: CASTSVTSYEQYF.

The sample holds many counts of this clonotype. The V call is TRBV6-2 or TRBV6-3, the J call TRBJ1-1, with TRBD1 as a possible D gene (5 bases). From germline, CDR1 is MNHEY and CDR2 SVGEGT. V gave up 6 bases and J gave up 4 bases, with 15 bases separating them. The CDR3 has 14 amino acids. In DNA, the CDR3 is TGTGCCAGCAGCCTATGGACAAGGGCCACTGAAGCTTTCTTT. Translation: CASSLWTRATEAFF.

CDR3 bases: TGTGCCAGCAGTTCATCCAGGGCTGGAAACACCATATATTTT. Translated: CASSSSRAGNTIYF. V gene TRBV12-3 or TRBV12-4 combines with J gene TRBJ1-3, with D possibly matching TRBD1 (5 bases). The V gene lost 4 bases and the J gene lost 2 bases, with 9 bases spanning the gap. CDR3 size: 14 residues.